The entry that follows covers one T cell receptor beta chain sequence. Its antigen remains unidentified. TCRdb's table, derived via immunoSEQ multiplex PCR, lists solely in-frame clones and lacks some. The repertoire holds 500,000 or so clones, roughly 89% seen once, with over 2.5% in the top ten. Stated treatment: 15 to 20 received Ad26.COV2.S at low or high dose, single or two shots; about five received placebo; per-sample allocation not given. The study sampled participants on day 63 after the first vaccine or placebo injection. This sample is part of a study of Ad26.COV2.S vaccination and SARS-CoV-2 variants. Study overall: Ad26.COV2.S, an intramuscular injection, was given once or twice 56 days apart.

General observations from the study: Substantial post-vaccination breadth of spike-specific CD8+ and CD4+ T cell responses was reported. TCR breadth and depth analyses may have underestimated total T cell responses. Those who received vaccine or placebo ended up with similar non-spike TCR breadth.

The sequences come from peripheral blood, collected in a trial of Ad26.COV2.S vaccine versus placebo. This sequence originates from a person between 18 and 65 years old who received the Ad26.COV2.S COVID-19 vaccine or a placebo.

The CDR3 region is CASSFRGYTGELFF. The CDR3 DNA follows: TGCGCCAGCAGCTTTCGGGGTTACACCGGGGAGCTGTTTTTT. The chain recombines TRBV5-1 with TRBJ2-2; a weak D match, TRBD2 (5 bases). The V gene lost 2 bases and the J gene lost 3 bases, with 8 bases spanning the gap. Germline V CDR1 and CDR2: SGHRS, YFSETQ. The CDR3 extends over 14 amino acids. Together with reference TRBV5-1 and TRBJ2-2, the CDR3 gives the full variable domain: KAGVTQTPRYLIKTRGQQVTLSCSPISGHRSVSWYQQTPGQGLQFLFEYFSETQRNKGNFPGRFSGRQFSNSRSEMNVSTLELGDSALYLCASSFRGYTGELFFGEGSRLTVL.